This T cell receptor (beta chain) appears in the sequencing data of a study of beta chain features in type 1 diabetes. Study-wide points: Significant though moderate, a shortening of TCRB CDR3s appeared in all four CD4+ subsets of Type 1 diabetes patients.

A few counts support this clone. Its antigen is not known. Per germline, CDR1 SQVTM and CDR2 ANQGSEA. This CDR3 comprises 19 residues. The sequenced template was cDNA made from the entire isolated RNA. Clones were sequenced by immunoSEQ multiplex PCR, and TCRdb holds only the in-frame ones, with some missing. The sample yields 95,000 to 110,000 clones, around 30% seen once. What was sequenced was central memory CD4+ T cells from blood. This sequence joins TRBV29-1 and TRBJ2-7, with 10 nucleotides matching TRBD2. The source of this sequence is a woman aged 18-29 years with type 1 diabetes. In DNA, the CDR3 is TGCACCTTTCCAACGTGGTCCCCCTATAGCGGGAGGTCTCTCTACGAGCAGTACGTC. Its protein product is CTFPTWSPYSGRSLYEQYV.